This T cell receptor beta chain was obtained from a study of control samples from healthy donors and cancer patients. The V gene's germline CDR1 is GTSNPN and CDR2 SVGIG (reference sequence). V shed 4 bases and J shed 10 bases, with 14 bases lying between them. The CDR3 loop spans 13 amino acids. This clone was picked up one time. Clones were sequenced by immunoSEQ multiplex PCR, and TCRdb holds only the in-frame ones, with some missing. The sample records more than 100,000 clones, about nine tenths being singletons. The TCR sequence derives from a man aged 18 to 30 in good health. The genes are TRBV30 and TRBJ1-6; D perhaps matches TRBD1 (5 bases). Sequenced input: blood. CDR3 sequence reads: CAWTAGSSSPLHF. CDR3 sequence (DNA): TGTGCCTGGACGGCAGGGAGTTCCTCACCCCTCCACTTT.